These T cell receptor beta chains were read from a single sample in a study of T cells in Graves' hyperthyroidism and ophthalmopathy. TCRdb processed the multiplex PCR reads anew with MiXCR; each CDR3 protein has one entry. The sample lists approximately 590,000 distinct CDR3 sequences, approximately 14% occurring once. The specimen sequenced was blood. The receptors were sampled from a woman aged 30 to 39 with Graves' hyperthyroidism. The CDR3 runs from the conserved cysteine through the conserved F or W. A D gene is named only where the DNA matches it firmly. Only part of the rows carry a size: once, few, many, or a class if the clone is expanded.

TRBJ1-1 many TRBD1 TRBV20-1 TGCAGTGCTCCGGACAGGGCTGAAGCTTTCTTT CSAPDRAEAFF
TRBJ2-3 many TRBD1 TRBV20-1 TGCAGTGCGGGACAGGGTTCGGCAGATACGCAGTATTTT CSAGQGSADTQYF
TRBJ2-5 NA TRBD2 TRBV20-1 TGCAGTGCCGGCGGGACTAGCGGGAGAGAGACCCAGTACTTC CSAGGTSGRETQYF
TRBJ2-7 many NA TRBV28 TGTGCCAGCAGTGCCCCCCAGGGGATCTACGAGCAGTACTTC CASSAPQGIYEQYF
TRBJ1-2 many NA TRBV2 TGTGCCAGCCGTGGGGAGGGCTACACCTTC CASRGEGYTF
TRBJ2-1 few TRBD2 TRBV4-1 TGCGCCAGCAGCCAAGATTCGGCACATACCAGCGGGAGGGCTTACAATGAGCAGTTCTTC CASSQDSAHTSGRAYNEQFF
TRBJ2-7 NA TRBD2 TRBV3-1 TGTGCCAGCAGCCAATCTAGCGGGAGTTCCTACGAGCAGTACTTC CASSQSSGSSYEQYF
TRBJ1-2 NA NA TRBV7-9 TGTGCCAGCAGCGTACTCCGGGAGGGCTATGGCTACACCTTC CASSVLREGYGYTF
TRBJ2-1 NA NA TRBV28 TGTGCCAGCAGCCCTCCCCCTCTAGGTCCTTATGAGCAGTTCTTC CASSPPPLGPYEQFF
TRBJ1-4 many TRBD1 TRBV9 TGTGCCAGCAGCGTAGGAGGACAGGGGAACGAAAAACTGTTTTTT CASSVGGQGNEKLFF
TRBJ2-2 few NA TRBV6-1 TGTGCCAGCAGTACAGATTTTGCGAACACCGGGGAGCTGTTTTTT CASSTDFANTGELFF
TRBJ2-3 many TRBD2 TRBV10-3 TGTGCCATCGGAAGGACTAGCGGAACCCCGGATACGCAGTATTTT CAIGRTSGTPDTQYF
TRBJ2-3 many NA TRBV10-3 TGTGCCATCAGTGATGTCCTAGGCCCGGTGGCGGATACGCAGTATTTT CAISDVLGPVADTQYF
TRBJ2-1 NA TRBD1 TRBV27 TGTGCCAGCAAACGGACAGGGTATAGCGAGCAGTTCTTC CASKRTGYSEQFF
TRBJ2-7 many TRBD1 TRBV27 TGTGCCAGCAGTCCCGACAGGGGGGGCACCTACGAGCAGTACTTC CASSPDRGGTYEQYF
TRBJ2-7 many NA TRBV2 TGTGCCAGCATGGGCCGTGGATACTACGAGCAGTACTTC CASMGRGYYEQYF
TRBJ2-7 many NA TRBV24-1 TGTGCCACCAGTGATACCGGGACATCGACCTACGAGCAGTACTTC CATSDTGTSTYEQYF
TRBJ2-1 many TRBD2 TRBV7-2 TGTGCCAGCAGCTTTGCCGCGGGAGCCGACTACAATGAGCAGTTCTTC CASSFAAGADYNEQFF
TRBJ2-1 many TRBD2 TRBV6-2/TRBV6-3 TGTGCCGTCGATAGGCCGGGACTAGCGTTTAATGAGCAGTTCTTC CAVDRPGLAFNEQFF
TRBJ2-7 few TRBD2 TRBV27 TGTGCCAGCAGTTTAGTTGCGGGTAGCGGGCCCTCCTACGAGCAGTACTTC CASSLVAGSGPSYEQYF
TRBJ1-6 many NA TRBV20-1 TGCAGTGCCTACAGGGTGCCCCTTCTTTCACCCCTCCACTTT CSAYRVPLLSPLHF
TRBJ2-1 NA TRBD1 TRBV20-1 TGCAGTGCTAGGCGGACAGGGGATAGCTACAATGAGCAGTTCTTC CSARRTGDSYNEQFF
TRBJ2-1 many TRBD2 TRBV7-3 TGTGCCAGCAGCCCTGGGACTAGCGGGAGGGCCTATTATGAGCAGTTCTTC CASSPGTSGRAYYEQFF
TRBJ2-2 NA TRBD1 TRBV7-6 TGTGCCAGCAGCTCAGAAATTAATCCGGGACAGGGGGCGACTCCCGGGGAGCTGTTTTTT CASSSEINPGQGATPGELFF
TRBJ1-5 few NA TRBV20-1 TGCAGTGCTAGCGGAGCTTATAGCAATCAGCCCCAGCATTTT CSASGAYSNQPQHF
TRBJ2-7 many TRBD2 TRBV5-6 TGTGCCAGCAACCTAGCGGGAGGGTACGCGCAGTACTTC CASNLAGGYAQYF
TRBJ1-5 many NA TRBV12-3/TRBV12-4 TGTGCCAGCAGTCCGGGGGTAGGGGCTAGCAATCAGCCCCAGCATTTT CASSPGVGASNQPQHF
TRBJ2-7 few NA TRBV25-1 TGTGCCAGCAGTGTCCCGGCCGTGGGCGAGCAGTACTTC CASSVPAVGEQYF
TRBJ2-1 NA TRBD1 TRBV29-1 TGCAGCGTTGATGGGACAGGGGATAATGAGCAGTTCTTC CSVDGTGDNEQFF
TRBJ1-1 once NA TRBV7-2 TGTGCCAGCAGCCCCTGGGCAGCTGAAGCTTTCTTT CASSPWAAEAFF
TRBJ1-4 many NA TRBV11-2 TGTGCCAGCAGCTTAGATCGTACCAGAGGGACTAATGAAAAACTGTTTTTT CASSLDRTRGTNEKLFF
TRBJ2-1 few NA TRBV19 TGTGCCAGTACCCTTAGCGGATACGGGGATGAGCAGTTCTTC CASTLSGYGDEQFF
TRBJ1-2 many NA TRBV12-5 TGTGCTAGTGGGCCGTCCGGCGGGACGAACTTTGGCTACACCTTC CASGPSGGTNFGYTF
TRBJ1-2 many NA TRBV3-1 TGTGCCAGCAGCCAAGGACAAACGGGAGGCTACACCTTC CASSQGQTGGYTF
TRBJ2-3 many NA TRBV5-1 TGCGCCAGCAGCTTGTGGGCCGGGGGAGATACGCAGTATTTT CASSLWAGGDTQYF
TRBJ1-4 NA TRBD1 TRBV6-2/TRBV6-3 TGTGCCAGCAGTTACGGAGGGGGCGCGCGTGAAAAACTGTTTTTT CASSYGGGAREKLFF
TRBJ1-5 few NA TRBV10-2 TGCGCCAGCAGCTCCGCCCCGGAGGATCAGCCCCAGCATTTT CASSSAPEDQPQHF
TRBJ1-2 many NA TRBV27 TGTGCCAGCAGTTTACTTTCAGGGAATAACTATGGCTACACCTTC CASSLLSGNNYGYTF
TRBJ2-7 many TRBD2 TRBV3-1 TGTGCCAGCAGCCACGGGACTAGCGGATCCTACGAGCAGTACTTC CASSHGTSGSYEQYF
TRBJ1-1 many TRBD1 TRBV5-1 TGCGCCACCACGACAGGGGGTAACACTGAAGCTTTCTTT CATTTGGNTEAFF
TRBJ2-1 many NA TRBV18 TGTGCCAGCTCCCCTATGGACGAATACCTCAATGAGCAGTTCTTC CASSPMDEYLNEQFF
TRBJ2-7 many TRBD2 TRBV12-3/TRBV12-4 TGTGCCAGCAGTTTAGGTAGCGGGAGGGCCTACGAGCAGTACTTC CASSLGSGRAYEQYF
TRBJ1-4 many NA TRBV27 TGTGCCAGCAGTTTGTCCCCAGCGGCTAATGAAAAACTGTTTTTT CASSLSPAANEKLFF